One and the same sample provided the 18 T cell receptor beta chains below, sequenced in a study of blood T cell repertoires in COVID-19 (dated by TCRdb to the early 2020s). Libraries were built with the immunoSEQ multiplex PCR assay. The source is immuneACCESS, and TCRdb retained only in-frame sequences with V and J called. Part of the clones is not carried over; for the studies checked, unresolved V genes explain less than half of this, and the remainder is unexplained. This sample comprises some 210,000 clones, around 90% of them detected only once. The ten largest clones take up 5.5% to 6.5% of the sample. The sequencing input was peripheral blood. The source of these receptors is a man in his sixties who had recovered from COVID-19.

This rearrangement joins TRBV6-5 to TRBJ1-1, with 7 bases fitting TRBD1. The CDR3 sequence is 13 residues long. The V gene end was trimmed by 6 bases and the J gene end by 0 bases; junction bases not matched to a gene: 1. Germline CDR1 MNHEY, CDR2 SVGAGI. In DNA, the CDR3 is TGTGCCAGCAGACAGGGGATGAACACTGAAGCTTTCTTT. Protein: CASRQGMNTEAFF.

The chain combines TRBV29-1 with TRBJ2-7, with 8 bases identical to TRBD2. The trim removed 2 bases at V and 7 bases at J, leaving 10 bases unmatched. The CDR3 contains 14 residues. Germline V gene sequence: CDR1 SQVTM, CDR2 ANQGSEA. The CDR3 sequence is CSVESPGTSLEQYF. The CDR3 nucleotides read TGCAGCGTTGAAAGTCCCGGGACTAGTTTGGAGCAGTACTTC.

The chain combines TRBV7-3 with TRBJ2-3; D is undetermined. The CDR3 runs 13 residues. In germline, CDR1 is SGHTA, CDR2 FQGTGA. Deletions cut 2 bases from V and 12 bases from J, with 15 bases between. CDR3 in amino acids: CASSLVPSGFQYF. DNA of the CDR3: TGTGCCAGCAGCTTAGTACCTAGTGGATTCCAGTATTTT.

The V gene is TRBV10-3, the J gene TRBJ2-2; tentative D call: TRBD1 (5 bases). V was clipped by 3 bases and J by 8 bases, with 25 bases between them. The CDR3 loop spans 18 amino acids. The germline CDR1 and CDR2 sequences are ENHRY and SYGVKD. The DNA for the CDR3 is TGTGCCATCAGTGACAGGGTTTCCCTCGGTCATAATCCGGGGGAGCTGTTTTTT. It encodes CAISDRVSLGHNPGELFF.

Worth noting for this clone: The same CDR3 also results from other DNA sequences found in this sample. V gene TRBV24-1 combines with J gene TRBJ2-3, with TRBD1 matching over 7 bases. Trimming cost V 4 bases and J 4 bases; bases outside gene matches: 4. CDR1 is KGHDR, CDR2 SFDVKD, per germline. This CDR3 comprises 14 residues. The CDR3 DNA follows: TGTGCCACCAGTGACCCTCAGGGGGCAGATACGCAGTATTTT. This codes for CATSDPQGADTQYF.

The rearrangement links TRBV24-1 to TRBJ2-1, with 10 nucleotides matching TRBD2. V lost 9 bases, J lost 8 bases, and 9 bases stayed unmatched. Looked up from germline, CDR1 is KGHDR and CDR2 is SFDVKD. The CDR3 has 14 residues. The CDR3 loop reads CATGGSGGADEQFF. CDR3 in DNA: TGTGCCACCGGGGGAAGCGGGGGGGCAGATGAGCAGTTCTTC.

CDR3 DNA: TGTGCCAGCGGGGGACAGGGAAATTCACCCCTCCACTTT. Protein product: CASGGQGNSPLHF. The gene calls are TRBV6-5 and TRBJ1-6, with 9 bases fitting TRBD1. With 8 bases clipped from V and 7 bases from J, the junction kept 3 bases outside the gene matches. Germline CDR1 and CDR2: MNHEY and SVGAGI. This CDR3 has 13 amino acids.

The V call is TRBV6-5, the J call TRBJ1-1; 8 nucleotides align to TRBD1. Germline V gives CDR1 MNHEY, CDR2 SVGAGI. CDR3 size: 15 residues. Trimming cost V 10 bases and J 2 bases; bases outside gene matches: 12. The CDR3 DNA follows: TGTGCCACCCTTCAGGGGGCCCTTTTCAACACTGAAGCTTTCTTT. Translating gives CATLQGALFNTEAFF.

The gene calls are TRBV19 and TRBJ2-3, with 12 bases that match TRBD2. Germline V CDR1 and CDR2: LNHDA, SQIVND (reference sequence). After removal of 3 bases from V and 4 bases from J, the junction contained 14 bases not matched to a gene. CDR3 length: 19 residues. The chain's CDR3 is CASSIFWLAGGRGPDTQYF. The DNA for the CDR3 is TGTGCCAGTAGTATCTTCTGGCTAGCGGGAGGGCGGGGGCCAGATACGCAGTATTTT.

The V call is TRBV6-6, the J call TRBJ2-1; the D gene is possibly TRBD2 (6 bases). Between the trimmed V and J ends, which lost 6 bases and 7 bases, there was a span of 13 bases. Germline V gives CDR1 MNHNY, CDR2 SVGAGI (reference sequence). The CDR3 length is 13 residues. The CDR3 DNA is TGTGCCAGCAGCGGGAGTGGGTTGAATGAGCAGTTCTTC. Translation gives CASSGSGLNEQFF.

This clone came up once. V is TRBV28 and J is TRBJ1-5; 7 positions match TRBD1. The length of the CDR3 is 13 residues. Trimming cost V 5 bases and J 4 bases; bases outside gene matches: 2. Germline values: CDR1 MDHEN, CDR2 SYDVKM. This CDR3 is CASSPTGNQPQHF. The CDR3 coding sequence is TGTGCCAGCAGTCCGACAGGGAATCAGCCCCAGCATTTT.

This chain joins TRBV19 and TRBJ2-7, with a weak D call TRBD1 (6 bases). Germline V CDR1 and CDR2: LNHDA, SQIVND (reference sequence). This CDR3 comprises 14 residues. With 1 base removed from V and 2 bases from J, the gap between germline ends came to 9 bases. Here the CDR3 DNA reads TGTGCCAGTAGTATAGTGACAGGAGCCTACGAGCAGTACTTC. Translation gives CASSIVTGAYEQYF.

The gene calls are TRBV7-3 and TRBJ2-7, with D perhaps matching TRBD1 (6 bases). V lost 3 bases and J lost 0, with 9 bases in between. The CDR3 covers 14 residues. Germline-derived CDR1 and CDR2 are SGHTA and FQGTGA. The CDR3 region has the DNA TGTGCCAGCAGCTTGGGGGCGGGCTCCTACGAGCAGTACTTC. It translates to CASSLGAGSYEQYF.

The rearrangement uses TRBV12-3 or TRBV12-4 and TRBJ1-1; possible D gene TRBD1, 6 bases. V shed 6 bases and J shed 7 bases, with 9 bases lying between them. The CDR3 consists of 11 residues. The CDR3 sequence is CASSRTVEAFF. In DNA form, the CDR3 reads TGTGCCAGCAGCAGGACAGTTGAAGCTTTCTTT.

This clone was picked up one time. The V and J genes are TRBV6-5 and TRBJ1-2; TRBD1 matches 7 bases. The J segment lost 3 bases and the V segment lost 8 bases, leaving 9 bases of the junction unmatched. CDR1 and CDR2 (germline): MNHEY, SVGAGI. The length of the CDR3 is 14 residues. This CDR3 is CASGETGADYGYTF. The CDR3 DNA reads TGTGCCAGCGGGGAAACAGGGGCAGACTATGGCTACACCTTC.

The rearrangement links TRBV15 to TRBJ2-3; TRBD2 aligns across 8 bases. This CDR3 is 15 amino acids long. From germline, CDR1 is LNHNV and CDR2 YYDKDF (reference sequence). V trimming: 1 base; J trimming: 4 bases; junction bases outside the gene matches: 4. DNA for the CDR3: TGTGCCACCAGCAGAGCCCAGCGGGAGTCAGATACGCAGTATTTT. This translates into CATSRAQRESDTQYF.

The CDR3 sequence: CASSEDGASTDTQYF. The CDR3 DNA is TGTGCCAGCAGTGAAGATGGGGCTAGCACAGATACGCAGTATTTT. The chain carries TRBV6-1 and TRBJ2-3; tentative D call: TRBD1 (5 bases). Germline V CDR1 and CDR2: MNHNS, SASEGT. Trimming removed 1 base from V and 0 bases from J, with 8 bases in between. CDR3 length equals 15 residues.

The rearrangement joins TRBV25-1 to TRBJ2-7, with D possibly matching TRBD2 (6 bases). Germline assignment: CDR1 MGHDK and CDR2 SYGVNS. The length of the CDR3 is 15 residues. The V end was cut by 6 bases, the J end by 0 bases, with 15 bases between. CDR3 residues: CASSGGAVFSYEQYF. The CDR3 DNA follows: TGTGCCAGCAGCGGCGGGGCAGTATTCTCCTACGAGCAGTACTTC.